These 22 T cell receptor beta chains were sequenced from one sample in a study of cytomegalovirus exposure and HLA in healthy donors. Use of 60 Vbeta and 13 Jbeta primers characterized the PCR. The method was immunoSEQ multiplex PCR; TCRdb's version includes in-frame clones alone and lacks a portion of them. The data contain fewer than 200,000 clones, 75% to 90% of them singletons. Sequenced material: PBMCs. These receptor sequences come from a woman aged 50 to 65 in good health and CMV-seropositive.

The chain uses TRBV7-9 and TRBJ2-3; TRBD2 matches at 7 bases. CDR1 is SEHNR and CDR2 is FQNEAQ in the germline V gene (reference sequence). The CDR3 length is 12 residues. V trimming: 4 bases; J trimming: 8 bases; junction bases outside the gene matches: 3. CDR3 amino acids: CASSSSGGTQYF. The CDR3 coding sequence is TGTGCCAGCAGCTCGTCGGGGGGTACGCAGTATTTT.

The CDR3 loop is CASSMPPRTLSKMNTEAFF. Written as DNA, the CDR3 is TGTGCCAGTAGTATGCCCCCCCGGACACTTTCAAAGATGAACACTGAAGCTTTCTTT. The chain is built from TRBV19 and TRBJ1-1, with D maybe TRBD1 (5 bases). The CDR3 length is 19 residues. The V end was cut by 3 bases, the J end by 0 bases, with 23 bases between. Germline loops: CDR1 LNHDA, CDR2 SQIVND (reference sequence).

The V and J genes are TRBV7-9 and TRBJ1-1, with 8 bases that match TRBD1. The germline V gene encodes CDR1 SEHNR and CDR2 FQNEAQ (reference sequence). CDR3 length: 17 amino acids. Trimming took 5 bases from V and 1 from J; bases not matched to a gene: 12. The CDR3 loop reads CASSNRDRILRNTEAFF. The CDR3 DNA follows: TGTGCCAGCAGCAACCGGGACAGGATACTCAGGAACACTGAAGCTTTCTTT.

This clone was observed a handful of times. This chain uses TRBV7-2 with TRBJ2-2; 13 nucleotides align to TRBD2. Germline V gives CDR1 SGHTA, CDR2 FQGNSA. With V trimmed by 4 bases and J by 4 bases, 3 bases remained unmatched. This CDR3 contains 16 residues. In DNA form, the CDR3 reads TGTGCCAGCAGCTCCCGACTAGCGGGGGGCACCGGGGAGCTGTTTTTT. Its protein product is CASSSRLAGGTGELFF.

V usage is TRBV30 and J usage is TRBJ2-7, with 8 nucleotides matching TRBD1. Trimming cost V 7 bases and J 2 bases; bases outside gene matches: 10. Germline lookup yields CDR1 GTSNPN and CDR2 SVGIG (reference sequence). This CDR3 is 14 amino acids long. In DNA, the CDR3 is TGTGCCTCCCAAACAGGGGGGAGTGCCTACGAGCAGTACTTC. Protein sequence: CASQTGGSAYEQYF.

This clone is a singleton in its sample. The chain combines TRBV6-5 with TRBJ2-3, with a possible D match to TRBD1 (6 bases). The germline gives CDR1 MNHEY, CDR2 SVGAGI. The CDR3 is 15 residues long. V lost 0 bases and J lost 4, with 11 bases in between. The CDR3 loop reads CASSYSLRGADTQYF. The CDR3 DNA follows: TGTGCCAGCAGTTACTCGCTCAGGGGAGCAGATACGCAGTATTTT.

V usage is TRBV7-9 and J usage is TRBJ2-7, with TRBD2 matching 8 bases. The CDR3 has 15 amino acids. V lost 0 bases to trimming and J lost 4 bases; unmatched junction nucleotides: 5. Germline-derived CDR1 and CDR2 are SEHNR and FQNEAQ (reference sequence). CDR3 region: CASSLASGGWYEQYF. The CDR3 nucleotides read TGTGCCAGCAGCTTAGCAAGCGGGGGCTGGTACGAGCAGTACTTC.

The chain combines TRBV18 with TRBJ1-3; no firm D call. Germline CDR1 is KGHSH and CDR2 is LQKENI. CDR3 size: 16 residues. V was cut by 4 bases and J by 3 bases, with 16 bases left in between. Written as DNA, the CDR3 is TGTGCCAGCTCACATCCCGGGAGTAGAGGTGGAAACACCATATATTTT. This translates into CASSHPGSRGGNTIYF.

The chain combines TRBV4-3 with TRBJ1-6; 9 positions match TRBD1. V lost 0 bases and J lost 10; bases outside the gene matches: 7. This CDR3 is 16 amino acids long. CDR1 and CDR2 from the germline V gene are LGHNA and YSLEER. CDR3 coding DNA: TGCGCCAGCAGCCAAGATTGGGGGACAGGGAACTCACCCCTCCACTTT. Protein: CASSQDWGTGNSPLHF.

CDR3 DNA: TGTGCCAGCAGCTTGGAACTAGCGGGAGCTGAGCAGTTCTTC. Translated: CASSLELAGAEQFF. The chain uses TRBV5-6 and TRBJ2-1; 11 bases match TRBD2. In germline, CDR1 is SGHDT, CDR2 YYEEEE. V trimming: 0 bases; J trimming: 9 bases; junction bases outside the gene matches: 2. This CDR3 has 14 residues. Filled out from reference TRBV5-6 and TRBJ2-1, the complete variable domain reads DAGVTQSPTHLIKTRGQQVTLRCSPKSGHDTVSWYQQALGQGPQFIFQYYEEEERQRGNFPDRFSGHQFPNYSSELNVNALLLGDSALYLCASSLELAGAEQFFGPGTRLTVL.

The rearrangement links TRBV7-3 to TRBJ2-1, with 13 bases matching TRBD2. The trim removed 5 bases at V and 2 bases at J, leaving 3 bases unmatched. The CDR3 totals 16 residues. From germline, CDR1 is SGHTA and CDR2 FQGTGA. CDR3 DNA: TGTGCCAGCAGCCCGGGGACTAGCGGGGCCTACAATGAGCAGTTCTTC. This sequence encodes CASSPGTSGAYNEQFF.

V gene TRBV19 combines with J gene TRBJ2-7; D is perhaps TRBD1 (5 bases). Germline V CDR1 and CDR2: LNHDA, SQIVND (reference sequence). With 3 bases removed from V and 0 bases from J, the gap between germline ends came to 12 bases. This CDR3 has 15 amino acids. CDR3 sequence reads: CASSILTDFSYEQYF. DNA for the CDR3: TGTGCCAGTAGTATTCTGACAGACTTCTCCTACGAGCAGTACTTC. Full variable domain (remainder filled in from reference TRBV19 and TRBJ2-7): DGGITQSPKYLFRKEGQNVTLSCEQNLNHDAMYWYRQDPGQGLRLIYYSQIVNDFQKGDIAEGYSVSREKKESFPLTVTSAQKNPTAFYLCASSILTDFSYEQYFGPGTRLTVT.

The chain uses TRBV30 and TRBJ2-7; no clear D. CDR1 and CDR2 from the germline V gene are GTSNPN and SVGIG (reference sequence). The V and J ends lost 4 bases and 2 bases respectively, with 12 bases between them. The CDR3 loop spans 13 amino acids. CDR3 nucleotides: TGTGCCTGGAATCAGGCCGACCCCTACGAGCAGTACTTC. The encoded protein is CAWNQADPYEQYF.

The V and J genes are TRBV15 and TRBJ1-2, with unresolved D. The V gene's germline CDR1 is LNHNV and CDR2 YYDKDF (reference sequence). The ends were cut back, 0 bases at V and 7 bases at J, with 15 bases in the middle. CDR3 length equals 15 residues. DNA for the CDR3: TGTGCCACCAGCAGAGAAGCAACAGCTGTGTTTGGCTACACCTTC. This sequence encodes CATSREATAVFGYTF. The variable domain in full, with the rest retrieved from reference TRBV15 and TRBJ1-2, is DAMVIQNPRYQVTQFGKPVTLSCSQTLNHNVMYWYQQKSSQAPKLLFHYYDKDFNNEADTPDNFQSRRPNTSFCFLDIRSPGLGDTAMYLCATSREATAVFGYTFGSGTRLTVV.

V gene TRBV6-1 combines with J gene TRBJ1-2; D may be TRBD1 (5 bases). Germline values: CDR1 MNHNS, CDR2 SASEGT. The CDR3 spans 15 residues. The germline V and J ends were trimmed by 1 base and 8 bases, with 17 bases remaining between them. Here the CDR3 reads CASSEERAGLEGYTF. CDR3 nucleotides: TGTGCCAGCAGTGAAGAGCGGGCAGGGTTGGAGGGCTACACCTTC.

The chain has TRBV4-1 and TRBJ1-2; TRBD1 agrees at 7 bases. The CDR3 extends over 15 amino acids. CDR1 is MGHRA and CDR2 is YSYEKL in the germline V gene. Unmatched junction bases numbered 7, after V lost 3 bases and J lost 3 bases. CDR3 in DNA: TGCGCCAGCAGCCAGACAGGGCGAGGGTACTATGGCTACACCTTC. It yields the protein CASSQTGRGYYGYTF.

The rearrangement links TRBV10-2 to TRBJ1-2, with no clear D. CDR3 length: 13 residues. The V end was cut by 2 bases, the J end by 8 bases, with 12 bases between. Germline V gene lookup returns CDR1 WSHSY and CDR2 SAAADI. CDR3 protein: CASSEIGVYGYTF. The CDR3 DNA follows: TGCGCCAGCAGTGAGATCGGGGTCTACGGCTACACCTTC.

Written as DNA, the CDR3 is TGTGCCAGTAGTATTTCCGGGACCGGGGAGCTGTTTTTT. Protein product: CASSISGTGELFF. V and J are TRBV19 and TRBJ2-2; D not resolved. Germline V gene lookup returns CDR1 LNHDA and CDR2 SQIVND (reference sequence). V shed 3 bases and J shed 5 bases, with 7 bases lying between them. The CDR3 totals 13 residues.

The chain couples TRBV5-1 to TRBJ1-1, with a weak D call TRBD1 (5 bases). The V end lost 6 bases, the J end lost 4 bases, and 13 bases lay between the germline ends. From germline, CDR1 is SGHRS and CDR2 YFSETQ. This CDR3 spans 13 amino acids. In DNA form, the CDR3 reads TGCGCCAGCACTCAAGGCGGGGGCACTGAAGCTTTCTTT. Translated, it gives CASTQGGGTEAFF.

This clone was detected only once. This chain connects TRBV19 to TRBJ1-1; D unresolved. The V gene's germline CDR1 is LNHDA and CDR2 SQIVND (reference sequence). V was cut by 6 bases and J by 8 bases, with 7 bases left in between. The CDR3 is 10 residues long. Written as DNA, the CDR3 is TGTGCCAGTAGGCGGGAGGAAGCTTTCTTT. Encoded protein: CASRREEAFF.

The chain recombines TRBV5-1 with TRBJ2-1; 7 nucleotides line up with TRBD2. The CDR3 contains 18 residues. The germline gives CDR1 SGHRS, CDR2 YFSETQ. V was clipped by 0 bases and J by 7 bases; unmatched bases: 16. In DNA form, the CDR3 reads TGCGCCAGCAGCTTGGACTCCCTAGGGCTAGCGGAGAGAAATGAGCAGTTCTTC. Protein: CASSLDSLGLAERNEQFF.

The CDR3: CASTPQRGTEAFF. The CDR3 region has the DNA TGTGCCAGTACCCCACAGAGGGGGACTGAAGCTTTCTTT. The J gene is TRBJ1-1, the V gene TRBV19; TRBD1 is a possible D gene (6 bases). This CDR3 contains 13 residues. Germline lookup yields CDR1 LNHDA and CDR2 SQIVND (reference sequence). Trimming pared 7 bases from V and 5 bases from J, leaving 14 bases between.